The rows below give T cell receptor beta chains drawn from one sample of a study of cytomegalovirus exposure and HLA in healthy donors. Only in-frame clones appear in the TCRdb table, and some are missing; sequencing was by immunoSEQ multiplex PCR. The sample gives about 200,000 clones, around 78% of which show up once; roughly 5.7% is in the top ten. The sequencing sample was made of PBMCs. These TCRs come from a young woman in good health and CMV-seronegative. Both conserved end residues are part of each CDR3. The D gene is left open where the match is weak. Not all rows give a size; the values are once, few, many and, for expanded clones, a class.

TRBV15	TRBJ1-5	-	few	CATSRDHPNLISKTLGGNQPQHF	TGTGCCACCAGCAGAGATCACCCTAACCTCATCTCAAAGACCCTCGGGGGCAATCAGCCCCAGCATTTT
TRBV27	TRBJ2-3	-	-	CASSLSAGDTQYF	TGTGCCAGCAGTTTATCGGCGGGAGATACGCAGTATTTT
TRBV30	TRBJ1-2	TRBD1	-	CAWSGQGLKGYTF	TGTGCCTGGAGTGGACAGGGGTTAAAGGGCTACACCTTC
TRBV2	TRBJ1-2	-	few	CASSVGGGGFGYGYTF	TGTGCCAGCAGTGTCGGGGGAGGCGGATTTGGCTATGGCTACACCTTC
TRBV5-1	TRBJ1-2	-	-	CASSLSPGALRNYGYTF	TGCGCCAGCAGCTTGTCCCCCGGGGCCCTTAGGAACTATGGCTACACCTTC
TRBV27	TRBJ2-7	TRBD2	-	CASSPIGGGEQYF	TGTGCCAGCAGTCCTATCGGGGGGGGCGAGCAGTACTTC
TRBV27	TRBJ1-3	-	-	CASSLLAGNTIYF	TGTGCCAGCAGTTTATTGGCTGGAAACACCATATATTTT
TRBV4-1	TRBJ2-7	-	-	CASSQDGYEQYF	TGCGCCAGCAGCCAAGATGGATACGAGCAGTACTTC
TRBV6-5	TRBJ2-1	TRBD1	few	CASSYSYRGNEQFF	TGTGCCAGCAGTTACTCTTACAGGGGCAATGAGCAGTTCTTC
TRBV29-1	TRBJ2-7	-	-	CSVETGSLYEQYF	TGCAGCGTTGAGACAGGCAGCTTGTACGAGCAGTACTTC
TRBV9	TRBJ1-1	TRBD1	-	CASSVDRGETEAFF	TGTGCCAGCAGCGTTGACAGGGGTGAAACTGAAGCTTTCTTT
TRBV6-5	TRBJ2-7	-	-	CATMGSTYEQYF	TGTGCCACAATGGGTAGTACCTACGAGCAGTACTTC
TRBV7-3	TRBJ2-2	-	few	CASSNGGELFF	TGTGCCAGCAGTAACGGCGGGGAGCTGTTTTTT
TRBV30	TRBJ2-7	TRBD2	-	CAWTSGSSYEQYF	TGTGCCTGGACTAGCGGGAGCTCCTACGAGCAGTACTTC
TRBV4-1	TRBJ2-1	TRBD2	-	CASSQDNSGGTYNEQFF	TGCGCCAGCAGCCAAGATAATAGCGGGGGTACCTACAATGAGCAGTTCTTC
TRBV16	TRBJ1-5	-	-	CASSQSEPYNQPQHF	TGTGCCAGCAGCCAATCGGAACCGTACAATCAGCCCCAGCATTTT
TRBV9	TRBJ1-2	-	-	CASSVEQNYGYTF	TGTGCCAGCAGCGTAGAGCAAAACTATGGCTACACCTTC
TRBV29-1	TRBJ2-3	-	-	CSAARDTQYF	TGCAGCGCCGCAAGGGATACGCAGTATTTT
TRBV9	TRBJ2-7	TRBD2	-	CASSASGTSDEQYF	TGTGCCAGCAGCGCTTCCGGGACTAGCGACGAGCAGTACTTC
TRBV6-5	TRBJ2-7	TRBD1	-	CASSTGQGGRSEQYF	TGTGCCAGCAGTACGGGACAGGGCGGGAGATCCGAGCAGTACTTC
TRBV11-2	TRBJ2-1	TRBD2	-	CASSSLRRGVRTNEQFF	TGTGCCAGCAGCTCCCTGCGGCGGGGGGTACGAACCAATGAGCAGTTCTTC
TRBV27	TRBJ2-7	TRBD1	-	CASSLDRRYEQYF	TGTGCCAGCAGTTTGGACAGGAGGTACGAGCAGTACTTC
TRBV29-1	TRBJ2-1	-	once	CSVDRLGEQFF	TGCAGCGTTGACAGGTTGGGTGAGCAGTTCTTC
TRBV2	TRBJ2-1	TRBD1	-	CASSRQGAGTYNEQFF	TGTGCCAGCAGTCGACAGGGGGCAGGAACCTACAATGAGCAGTTCTTC
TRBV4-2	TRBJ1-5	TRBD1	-	CASSQEGAGGGQPQHF	TGTGCCAGCAGCCAGGAAGGGGCAGGGGGAGGTCAGCCCCAGCATTTT
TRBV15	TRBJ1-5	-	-	CATSSTRGGQPQHF	TGTGCCACCAGCAGTACGAGGGGCGGTCAGCCCCAGCATTTT
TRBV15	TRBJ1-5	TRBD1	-	CATSAGTAYNQPQHF	TGTGCCACCAGCGCCGGGACAGCCTACAATCAGCCCCAGCATTTT
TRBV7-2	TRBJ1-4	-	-	CASSPGQFSNEKLFF	TGTGCCAGCAGCCCAGGACAGTTTTCTAATGAAAAACTGTTTTTT
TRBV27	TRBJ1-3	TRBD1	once	CASSPGQGDTIYF	TGTGCCAGCAGTCCGGGACAGGGAGACACCATATATTTT
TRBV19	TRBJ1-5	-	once	CASCTGGQPQHF	TGTGCCAGTTGTACAGGAGGGCAGCCCCAGCATTTT
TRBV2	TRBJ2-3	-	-	CASSERRLAGDTQYF	TGTGCCAGCAGTGAAAGGCGGCTAGCTGGAGATACGCAGTATTTT
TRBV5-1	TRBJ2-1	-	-	CASSPRENSVNEQFF	TGCGCCAGCAGCCCTCGAGAAAACTCGGTAAATGAGCAGTTCTTC
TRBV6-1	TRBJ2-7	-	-	CASSVTRTAYEQYF	TGTGCCAGCAGTGTTACCCGTACAGCCTACGAGCAGTACTTC
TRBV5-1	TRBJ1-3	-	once	CASAPIPTGAGNTIYF	TGCGCCAGCGCTCCCATACCGACTGGGGCTGGAAACACCATATATTTT
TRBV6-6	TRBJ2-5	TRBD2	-	CASTSSRGLVRETQYF	TGTGCCAGCACCTCCTCTCGGGGACTAGTGCGAGAGACCCAGTACTTC
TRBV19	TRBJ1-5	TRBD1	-	CASSLYTTGDQPQHF	TGTGCCAGTAGTCTCTACACCACAGGGGATCAGCCCCAGCATTTT
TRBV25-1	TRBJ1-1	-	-	CASSVAQGVNTEAFF	TGTGCCAGCAGTGTCGCACAGGGAGTGAACACTGAAGCTTTCTTT
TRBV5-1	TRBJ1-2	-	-	CASSSWMGARSGYTF	TGCGCCAGCAGCTCCTGGATGGGGGCCCGTAGCGGCTACACCTTC
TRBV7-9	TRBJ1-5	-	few	CASSLDGLRQHF	TGTGCCAGCAGCTTAGACGGACTCCGCCAGCATTTT
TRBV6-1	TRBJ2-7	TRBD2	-	CASRGTGLAGEQYF	TGTGCCAGCAGGGGCACCGGACTAGCGGGGGAGCAGTACTTC
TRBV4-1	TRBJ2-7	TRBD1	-	CASSQGQGSSYEQYF	TGCGCCAGCAGCCAAGGACAGGGCAGCTCCTACGAGCAGTACTTC
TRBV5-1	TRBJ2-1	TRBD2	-	CASSFPLRGGREPGNEQFF	TGCGCCAGCAGCTTCCCCCTCCGGGGAGGGCGGGAGCCGGGCAATGAGCAGTTCTTC
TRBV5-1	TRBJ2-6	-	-	CASSLSSGANVLTF	TGCGCCAGCAGCTTGAGTTCCGGGGCCAACGTCCTGACTTTC
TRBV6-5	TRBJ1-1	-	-	CASSRTGNTEAFF	TGTGCCAGCAGTCGTACAGGGAACACTGAAGCTTTCTTT
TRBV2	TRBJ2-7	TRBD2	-	CASTAWGGSYEQYF	TGTGCCAGCACCGCATGGGGGGGGAGTTACGAGCAGTACTTC
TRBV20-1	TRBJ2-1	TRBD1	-	CSATSGTGEFF	TGCAGTGCTACGTCCGGGACAGGGGAGTTCTTC
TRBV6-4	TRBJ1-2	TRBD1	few	CASSDSRDSYGYTF	TGTGCCAGCAGTGACTCGCGGGACAGCTATGGCTACACCTTC
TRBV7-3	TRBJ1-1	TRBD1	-	CASSSTGEGYTEAFF	TGTGCCAGCAGCTCGACAGGGGAGGGGTACACTGAAGCTTTCTTT
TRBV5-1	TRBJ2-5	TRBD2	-	CASSLGASGNGETQYF	TGCGCCAGCAGCTTGGGGGCTAGCGGGAATGGAGAGACCCAGTACTTC
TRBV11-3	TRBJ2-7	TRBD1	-	CASSLGTGGEQYF	TGTGCCAGCAGCTTAGGGACAGGGGGCGAGCAGTACTTC
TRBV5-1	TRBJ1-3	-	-	CASSLGASGNTIYF	TGCGCCAGCAGCTTGGGGGCATCCGGAAACACCATATATTTT
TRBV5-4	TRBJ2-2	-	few	CASSLVTRMSTGELFF	TGTGCCAGCAGCTTGGTGACTCGGATGAGCACCGGGGAGCTGTTTTTT
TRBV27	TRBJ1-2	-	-	CASSLGRRSNYGYTF	TGTGCCAGCAGTTTAGGACGCCGATCTAACTATGGCTACACCTTC
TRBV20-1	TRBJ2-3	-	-	CSAEGDTQYF	TGCAGTGCAGAGGGAGATACGCAGTATTTT
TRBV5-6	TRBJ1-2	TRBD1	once	CASSLQGVGGYTF	TGTGCCAGCAGCTTGCAGGGGGTAGGGGGCTACACCTTC
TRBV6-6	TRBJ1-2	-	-	CASSQQGTLNYGYTF	TGTGCCAGCAGTCAACAGGGCACCCTTAACTATGGCTACACCTTC
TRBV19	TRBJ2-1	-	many	CASSIPPAHEQFF	TGTGCCAGTAGTATCCCCCCAGCCCATGAGCAGTTCTTC
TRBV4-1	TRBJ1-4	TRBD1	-	CASSLGGTGAATNEKLFF	TGCGCCAGCAGCCTGGGGGGGACAGGGGCTGCAACTAATGAAAAACTGTTTTTT
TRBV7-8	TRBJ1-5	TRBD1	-	CASSFRTGRNQPQHF	TGTGCCAGCAGCTTTCGGACAGGGAGGAATCAGCCCCAGCATTTT